This section outlines one T cell receptor beta chain sequence together with its context. Its antigen is unidentified. Only in-frame clones appear in the TCRdb table, and some are missing; sequencing was by immunoSEQ multiplex PCR. The sample lists 380,000 or so clones; 80% to 90% were seen once. The sample is drawn from a study of Ad26.COV2.S vaccination and SARS-CoV-2 variants. Findings and limits, study-wide: TCR breadth and depth analyses may have underestimated total T cell responses. Spike-specific TCR breadth in vaccine recipients exceeded that seen in placebo recipients.

The sample's treatment: 15 to 20 received Ad26.COV2.S at low or high dose, single or two shots; 5 received placebo; per-sample allocation not given. Sampling occurred on day 63 after the first vaccine or placebo injection. There are 14 residues in the CDR3. Looked up from germline, CDR1 is SGHRS and CDR2 is YFSETQ. V gave up 2 bases and J gave up 5 bases, with 13 bases separating them. This TCR came from a person between 18 and 65 years old who received the Ad26.COV2.S COVID-19 vaccine or a placebo. This specimen was peripheral blood, taken in a trial of Ad26.COV2.S vaccine versus placebo. The J gene is TRBJ2-5, the V gene TRBV5-1; D is undetermined. CDR3 nucleotides: TGCGCCAGCAGCTTAAATGCGTCCCCCGAGACCCAGTACTTC. Translated: CASSLNASPETQYF.